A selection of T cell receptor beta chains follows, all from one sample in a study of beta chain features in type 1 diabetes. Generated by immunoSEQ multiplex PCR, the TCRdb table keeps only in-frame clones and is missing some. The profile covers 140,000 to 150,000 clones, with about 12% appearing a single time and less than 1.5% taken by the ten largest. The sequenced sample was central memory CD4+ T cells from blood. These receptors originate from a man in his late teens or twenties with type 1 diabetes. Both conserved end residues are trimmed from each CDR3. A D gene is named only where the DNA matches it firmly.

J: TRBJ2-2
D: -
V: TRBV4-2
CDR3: ASSRIRGESTGELF

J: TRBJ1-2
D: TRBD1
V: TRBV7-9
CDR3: ASSPTGGGYGYT

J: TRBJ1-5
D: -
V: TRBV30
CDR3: AWMGPHNQPQH

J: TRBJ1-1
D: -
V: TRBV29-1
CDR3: SVVRVMNTEAF

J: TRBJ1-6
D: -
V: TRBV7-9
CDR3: ASSWAKDNSPLH

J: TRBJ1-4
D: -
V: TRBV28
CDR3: ASSFQRARREKLF

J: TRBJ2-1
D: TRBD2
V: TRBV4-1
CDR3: ASSQAAAGVTYNEQF

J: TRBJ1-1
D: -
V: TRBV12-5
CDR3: ASGLEAEAF

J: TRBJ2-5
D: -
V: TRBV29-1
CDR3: SVADSQETQY

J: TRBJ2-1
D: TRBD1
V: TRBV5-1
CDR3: ASSLATGKGIGEQF

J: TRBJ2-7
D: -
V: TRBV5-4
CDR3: ASSPGTYEQY

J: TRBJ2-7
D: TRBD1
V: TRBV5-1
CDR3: ASSLGQGSYEQY